These 2 T cell receptor beta chains came from one sample sequenced in a study of cytomegalovirus exposure and HLA in healthy donors. The primer mix had 60 Vbeta and 13 Jbeta primers. The repertoire was sequenced with immunoSEQ multiplex PCR; TCRdb's copy has only in-frame clones and lacks some. The profile shows under 170,000 clones, 79% of them singletons. The sample taken for sequencing was PBMCs. The receptor source for this set is a middle-aged man in good health and CMV-seropositive.

This clone was observed a handful of times. CDR3 DNA: TGTGCCAGCAGCTTTTCACAGATCGGGGCCAACGTCCTGACTTTC. Residues: CASSFSQIGANVLTF. This chain uses TRBV7-9 with TRBJ2-6; D call uncertain. Trimming cost V 3 bases and J 4 bases, with 10 bases left between them. Germline V lookup: CDR1 SEHNR, CDR2 FQNEAQ (reference sequence). CDR3 length: 15 residues. Full variable domain (remainder filled in from reference TRBV7-9 and TRBJ2-6): DTGVSQNPRHKITKRGQNVTFRCDPISEHNRLYWYRQTLGQGPEFLTYFQNEAQLEKSRLLSDRFSAERPKGSFSTLEIQRTEQGDSAMYLCASSFSQIGANVLTFGAGSRLTVL.

The chain carries TRBV9 and TRBJ2-3, with TRBD1 matching 12 bases. The CDR3 is 15 residues long. In germline, CDR1 is SGDLS, CDR2 YYNGEE. The V gene end was trimmed by 3 bases and the J gene end by 4 bases; junction bases not matched to a gene: 3. The DNA of the CDR3 is TGTGCCAGCAGCGCGGGACAGGGGGCGCCAGATACGCAGTATTTT. This sequence encodes CASSAGQGAPDTQYF.